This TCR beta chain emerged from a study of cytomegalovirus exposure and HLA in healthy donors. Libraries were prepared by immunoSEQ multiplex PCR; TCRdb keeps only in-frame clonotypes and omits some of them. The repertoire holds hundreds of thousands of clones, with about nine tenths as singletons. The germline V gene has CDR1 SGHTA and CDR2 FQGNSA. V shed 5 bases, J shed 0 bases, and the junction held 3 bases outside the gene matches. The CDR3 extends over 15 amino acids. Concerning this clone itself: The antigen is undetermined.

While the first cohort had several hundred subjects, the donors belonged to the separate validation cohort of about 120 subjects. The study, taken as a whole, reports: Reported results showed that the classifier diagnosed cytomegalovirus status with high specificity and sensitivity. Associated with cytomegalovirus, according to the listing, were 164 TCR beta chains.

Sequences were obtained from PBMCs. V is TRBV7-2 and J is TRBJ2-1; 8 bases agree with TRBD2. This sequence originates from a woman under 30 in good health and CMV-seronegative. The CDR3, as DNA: TGTGCCAGCAGCAGGAGCGGGAGCTCCTACAATGAGCAGTTCTTC. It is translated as CASSRSGSSYNEQFF.